Detailed here is one TCR beta chain. The antigen remains undetermined. In germline, CDR1 is SGHDT, CDR2 YYEEEE. Trimming shortened V by 1 base and J by 4 bases, and 11 bases separated the two germline ends. This CDR3 is built from 14 residues. These data originate in a study of regulatory T cells in long-lasting Graves disease. Building of the TCR beta libraries involved iRepertoire HTBI primers and Arm-PCR of CDR3 regions. In TCRdb, the multiplex PCR reads were re-called with MiXCR into one record per CDR3 protein. Among more than 400,000 distinct CDR3 sequences listed, about 15% were seen once. The time point denotes: newly diagnosed GD, antithyroid drugs for less than 3 months. RNA from PBMCs was the source of the TCR library. The patient group derived from an endocrinology department in Xi'an, China. As collected, the peripheral blood samples measured roughly 8.6 milliliters each and went into EDTA tubes.

Study outcomes and limitations: Persistent Graves' patients showed less TCR diversity than newly diagnosed ones.

These data were also filed under a second study, of T cells in Graves' hyperthyroidism and ophthalmopathy. That source notes: HTBI primers were employed in a first-round RT-PCR of the TCR CDR3.

This material consisted of peripheral blood mononuclear cells (PBMCs), taken at new diagnosis, from a patient treated with antithyroid drugs. This clonotype originated in a woman aged 30 to 39 with Graves disease. V and J are TRBV5-6 and TRBJ1-1, with a weak D call TRBD1 (5 bases). For the CDR3, the DNA is TGTGCCAGCAGCTTGTGGCGGGACGGCACTGAAGCTTTCTTT. The encoded protein is CASSLWRDGTEAFF. The full variable domain, rest sourced from reference TRBV5-6 and TRBJ1-1, is DAGVTQSPTHLIKTRGQQVTLRCSPKSGHDTVSWYQQALGQGPQFIFQYYEEEERQRGNFPDRFSGHQFPNYSSELNVNALLLGDSALYLCASSLWRDGTEAFFGQGTRLTVV.